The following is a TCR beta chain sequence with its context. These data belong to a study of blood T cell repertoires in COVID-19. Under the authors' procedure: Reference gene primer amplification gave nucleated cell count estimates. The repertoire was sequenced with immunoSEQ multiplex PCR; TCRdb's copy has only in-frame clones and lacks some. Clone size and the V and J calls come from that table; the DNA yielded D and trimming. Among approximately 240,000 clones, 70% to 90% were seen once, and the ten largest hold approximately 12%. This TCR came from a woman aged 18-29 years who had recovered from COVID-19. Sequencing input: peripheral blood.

CDR3 amino acids: CASSETGDGSYNEQFF. CDR3 in DNA: TGTGCCAGCAGTGAAACCGGGGATGGCTCCTACAATGAGCAGTTCTTC. The gene calls are TRBV2 and TRBJ2-1; possible D gene TRBD2, 5 bases. Germline CDR1 reads SNHLY; CDR2 reads FYNNEI. Deletions cut 2 bases from V and 0 bases from J, with 11 bases between. This CDR3 is 16 amino acids long.